This T cell receptor (beta chain) is from a study of cytomegalovirus exposure and HLA in healthy donors. Across the whole study: T cells numbering around 170 million yielded more than 95 million unique TCR beta sequences in an earlier analysis. Findings and caveats of the study: In a later analysis, CMV-associated beta chains were mostly HLA-associated, it appeared.

The length of the CDR3 is 16 residues. Germline CDR1 and CDR2: MNHEY and SMNVEV (reference sequence). V gave up 1 base and J gave up 3 bases; unmatched junction bases: 5. This clone was seen only once. The antigen is unknown. 13 Jbeta primers and 60 Vbeta primers were used for the PCR. Data came from immunoSEQ multiplex PCR; TCRdb stores just in-frame clones and leaves some out. The sample contains over 100,000 clones, more than 70% of which appear only once. Material for sequencing was PBMCs. The receptor's source is a man aged 50-60 years in good health and CMV-seropositive. The V and J genes are TRBV27 and TRBJ2-3; 9 nucleotides agree with TRBD1. CDR3 amino acids: CASSLFQQGATDTQYF. The DNA for the CDR3 is TGTGCCAGCAGTTTATTCCAACAGGGGGCAACAGATACGCAGTATTTT.